These 28 T cell receptor beta chains were all obtained from the same sample, sequenced in a study of metastatic and nonmetastatic thyroid tumors. No patient had received any treatment before thyroid surgery. Using MiXCR, TCRdb reanalyzed the PCR reads. Of some 7,800 clones detected, 25% to 40% appear once; the ten largest clones hold less than 20%. Sequenced: tumor tissue. The origin of the receptors is a female donor with papillary thyroid cancer or a benign thyroid nodule (not recorded which). Some clones in this sample may be carry-over from other donors' samples.

V usage is TRBV5-1 and J usage is TRBJ2-3; TRBD2 might be the D (6 bases). The V gene lost 3 bases and the J gene lost 8 bases, with 10 bases spanning the gap. The CDR3 spans 12 residues. The germline V gene has CDR1 SGHRS and CDR2 YFSETQ. The CDR3 sequence: CASSWNGGTQYF. The CDR3 bases are TGCGCCAGCAGCTGGAACGGGGGTACGCAGTATTTT.

The V and J genes are TRBV7-2 and TRBJ2-2; D is unresolved. The CDR3 covers 14 residues. The germline CDR1 and CDR2 sequences are SGHTA and FQGNSA. The V end lost 5 bases, the J end lost 4 bases, and 11 bases lay between the germline ends. This chain's CDR3 is CASSPRALTGELFF. CDR3 nucleotides: TGTGCCAGCAGCCCCCGGGCGCTCACCGGGGAGCTGTTTTTT.

V gene TRBV7-2 combines with J gene TRBJ2-3; possibly TRBD1 or TRBD2 for D (5 bases each). V was trimmed by 6 bases and J by 2 bases, leaving 12 bases between them. The V gene's germline CDR1 is SGHTA and CDR2 FQGNSA. The CDR3 is 14 amino acids. CDR3: CASRRPGPTDTQYF. The CDR3 DNA follows: TGTGCCAGCAGACGACCGGGACCCACAGATACGCAGTATTTT.

In its sample, this clone is medium-sized (0.01 to 0.1%). This chain joins TRBV3-1 and TRBJ2-1; D unclear. Germline CDR1 and CDR2: LGHDT and YNNKEL (reference sequence). Trimming shortened V by 0 bases and J by 0 bases, and 6 bases separated the two germline ends. This CDR3 has 15 amino acids. The DNA of the CDR3 is TGTGCCAGCAGCCAAGATTCTAGCTCCTACAATGAGCAGTTCTTC. Protein: CASSQDSSSYNEQFF.

The V gene is TRBV3-1, the J gene TRBJ2-7; unclear D gene. V was trimmed by 3 bases and J by 4 bases, leaving 16 bases between them. The CDR3 covers 15 residues. Germline V CDR1 and CDR2: LGHDT, YNNKEL (reference sequence). The CDR3 loop is CASSQRMGQAYEQYF. CDR3 sequence (DNA): TGTGCCAGCAGCCAGAGAATGGGCCAGGCATACGAGCAGTACTTC.

The V call is TRBV6-5, the J call TRBJ2-7, with a tentative D call TRBD1 (6 bases). This CDR3 region has 13 residues. From germline, CDR1 is MNHEY and CDR2 SVGAGI. Trimming stripped 4 bases from V and 3 bases from J, with 10 bases between. The CDR3 DNA reads as TGTGCCAGCAGTTGGGGGCGGTTCTACGAGCAGTACTTC. Amino acids: CASSWGRFYEQYF.

The CDR3 reads CASRDTGTDTQYF. CDR3 DNA: TGTGCCAGCAGGGACACCGGCACAGATACGCAGTATTTT. V and J are TRBV28 and TRBJ2-3; tentatively, D is TRBD1 (5 bases). The V and J ends lost 6 bases and 1 base respectively, with 8 bases between them. Germline V lookup: CDR1 MDHEN, CDR2 SYDVKM. CDR3 length: 13 residues.

This clone has a count of ten or more. This chain links TRBV3-1 with TRBJ2-3; no clear D. V lost 3 bases and J 4 bases, leaving 5 bases between the germline ends. The CDR3 is 12 residues long. Germline V CDR1 and CDR2: LGHDT, YNNKEL (reference sequence). The CDR3 region is CASSHAADTQYF. The CDR3, as DNA: TGTGCCAGCAGCCACGCCGCAGATACGCAGTATTTT.

This chain connects TRBV24-1 to TRBJ2-2, with 8 bases lining up with TRBD2. The J segment lost 2 bases and the V segment lost 6 bases, leaving 10 bases of the junction unmatched. Per the germline V gene, CDR1 is KGHDR and CDR2 is SFDVKD. The CDR3 consists of 17 residues. The CDR3: CATSRGGMAANTGELFF. For the CDR3, the DNA is TGTGCCACCAGTCGCGGGGGGATGGCAGCCAACACCGGGGAGCTGTTTTTT.

The V gene is TRBV11-3, the J gene TRBJ2-1; maybe TRBD2 (5 bases). The CDR3 length is 14 residues. V dropped 0 bases and J dropped 7 bases, with 10 bases sitting between them. Germline CDR1 SGHNT, CDR2 YENEEA. CDR3 in DNA: TGTGCCAGCAGCTTAGATAGCCGGAGGAATGAGCAGTTCTTC. Translation: CASSLDSRRNEQFF.

This clone was seen only once. The chain has TRBV7-9 and TRBJ1-1; D unclear. This CDR3 contains 14 residues. Per the germline V gene, CDR1 is SEHNR and CDR2 is FQNEAQ (reference sequence). V gave up 2 bases and J gave up 4 bases, with 11 bases separating them. The CDR3 DNA follows: TGTGCCAGCAGCTTAACGGGAGGTGGCACTGAAGCTTTCTTT. This codes for CASSLTGGGTEAFF.

This clone was detected a few times. The rearrangement uses TRBV28 and TRBJ2-1; the match to TRBD2 covers 8 bases. The V gene's germline CDR1 is MDHEN and CDR2 SYDVKM. This CDR3 comprises 15 residues. The V gene end was trimmed by 10 bases and the J gene end by 2 bases; junction bases not matched to a gene: 10. CDR3 DNA: TGTGCCACGCAAATCGGGGGGGTCCCCTACAATGAGCAGTTCTTC. It encodes CATQIGGVPYNEQFF.

J is TRBJ2-7 and V is TRBV7-2; the D is unclear. The V end lost 1 base, the J end lost 5 bases, and 9 bases lay between the germline ends. CDR1 is SGHTA, CDR2 FQGNSA, per germline. This CDR3 contains 13 residues. The CDR3 loop is CASSLEPAHEQYF. The CDR3 region has the DNA TGTGCCAGCAGCTTAGAGCCGGCTCACGAGCAGTACTTC.

V and J are TRBV27 and TRBJ1-6; D is unresolved. The germline V gene has CDR1 MNHEY and CDR2 SMNVEV (reference sequence). The CDR3 is 13 amino acids. Trimming pared 5 bases from V and 3 bases from J, leaving 5 bases between. CDR3 sequence: CASSLNYNSPLHF. CDR3 nucleotide sequence: TGTGCCAGCAGTCTAAACTATAATTCACCCCTCCACTTT.

The sample holds a few counts of this clone. This rearrangement joins TRBV19 to TRBJ1-1, with TRBD1 as a possible D gene (5 bases). The CDR3 is 14 amino acids. V was pared by 3 bases and J by 4 bases, with 12 bases between. Germline CDR1 and CDR2: LNHDA and SQIVND (reference sequence). The CDR3 is CASSIKGRGTEAFF. The CDR3 DNA follows: TGTGCCAGTAGTATCAAGGGGAGGGGCACTGAAGCTTTCTTT.

Turning to this clone: The germline gene is not matched at one end of the junction; a read error may be the cause. The chain uses TRBV7-3 and TRBJ2-5, with D perhaps TRBD2 (7 bases). The germline gives CDR1 SGHTA, CDR2 FQGTGA. The CDR3 is 15 residues long. The DNA of the CDR3 is TGTGCCACCAGCTTAAGAGGTGGGAGGGGGGAGACCCAGTACTTC. This sequence encodes CATSLRGGRGETQYF.

The V gene is TRBV5-1, the J gene TRBJ2-3; weak D call: TRBD1 (5 bases). Trimming cost V 2 bases and J 2 bases, with 9 bases left between them. CDR3 size: 14 residues. The germline CDR1 and CDR2 sequences are SGHRS and YFSETQ. The CDR3 bases are TGCGCCAGCAGCTTTACGACAGCCACAGATACGCAGTATTTT. Translated: CASSFTTATDTQYF. Full variable domain (outside the CDR3, taken from reference TRBV5-1 and TRBJ2-3): KAGVTQTPRYLIKTRGQQVTLSCSPISGHRSVSWYQQTPGQGLQFLFEYFSETQRNKGNFPGRFSGRQFSNSRSEMNVSTLELGDSALYLCASSFTTATDTQYFGPGTRLTVL.

The V call is TRBV7-2, the J call TRBJ2-7; D is uncertain. The ends were cut back, 1 base at V and 6 bases at J, with 16 bases in the middle. Germline V gives CDR1 SGHTA, CDR2 FQGNSA. CDR3 size: 15 residues. CDR3 amino acids: CASSLEGGRAGEQYF. CDR3 nucleotides: TGTGCCAGCAGCTTAGAAGGCGGTAGGGCCGGCGAGCAGTACTTC. Together with reference TRBV7-2 and TRBJ2-7, the CDR3 gives the full variable domain: GAGVSQSPSNKVTEKGKDVELRCDPISGHTALYWYRQSLGQGLEFLIYFQGNSAPDKSGLPSDRFSAERTGGSVSTLTIQRTQQEDSAVYLCASSLEGGRAGEQYFGPGTRLTVT.

This clone is medium-sized within its sample. The V and J genes are TRBV6-1 and TRBJ2-3; D gene ambiguous. V shed 4 bases and J shed 1 base, with 6 bases lying between them. CDR3 size: 13 residues. Germline CDR1 and CDR2: MNHNS and SASEGT. CDR3 sequence: CASSGRRTDTQYF. DNA for the CDR3: TGTGCCAGCAGTGGAAGACGCACAGATACGCAGTATTTT.

There are a few counts of this clone. V and J are TRBV28 and TRBJ1-1; possible D gene TRBD1, 6 bases. V lost 8 bases, J lost 2 bases, and 18 bases lay in between. This CDR3 region has 15 residues. Germline V lookup: CDR1 MDHEN, CDR2 SYDVKM. The CDR3 loop is CASSEMNRENTEAFF. The CDR3 nucleotides read TGTGCCAGCTCCGAAATGAACAGGGAAAACACTGAAGCTTTCTTT.

This clone is labeled large. This chain connects TRBV13 to TRBJ2-7, with D possibly matching TRBD2 (6 bases). Between the trimmed V and J ends, which lost 4 bases and 4 bases, there was a span of 11 bases. CDR3 size: 13 residues. The germline CDR1 and CDR2 sequences are PRHDT and FYEKMQ (reference sequence). The CDR3 DNA sequence: TGTGCCAGCAGCTCCTCTCGGGGGTACGAGCAGTACTTC. It yields the protein CASSSSRGYEQYF.

This clone was seen only a few times. The chain combines TRBV6-1 with TRBJ1-2; 10 nucleotides agree with TRBD1. This CDR3 region has 13 residues. The junction had 4 bases not matched to a gene; V was cut back by 5 bases and J by 7 bases. Germline values: CDR1 MNHNS, CDR2 SASEGT. The CDR3 is CASSWGQGIGYTF. CDR3 sequence (DNA): TGTGCCAGCAGTTGGGGACAGGGGATTGGCTACACCTTC.

This clone is classed as medium-sized. The chain is built from TRBV6-5 and TRBJ2-1; 10 nucleotides match TRBD2. This CDR3 comprises 17 residues. V lost 2 bases and J lost 3; bases outside the gene matches: 7. The germline V gene has CDR1 MNHEY and CDR2 SVGAGI. The CDR3 loop reads CASSYTWTSGYYNEQFF. CDR3 nucleotides: TGTGCCAGCAGTTACACGTGGACTAGCGGATACTACAATGAGCAGTTCTTC.

By proportion, this clone is medium-sized. The chain employs TRBV6-1 and TRBJ1-5; 9 positions match TRBD1. The CDR3 length is 15 residues. Germline lookup yields CDR1 MNHNS and CDR2 SASEGT. V shed 8 bases and J 3 bases; nucleotides not matched to a gene: 8. CDR3 in amino acids: CASVPGTGNNQPQHF. DNA of the CDR3: TGTGCCAGCGTCCCCGGGACAGGGAACAATCAGCCCCAGCATTTT.

This clone was detected only a few times. V usage is TRBV27 and J usage is TRBJ2-7; possibly TRBD2 for D (6 bases). This CDR3 has 16 residues. Germline values: CDR1 MNHEY, CDR2 SMNVEV (reference sequence). The V end was cut by 4 bases, the J end by 2 bases, with 18 bases between. CDR3 sequence (DNA): TGTGCCAGCAGTTCTCAGATGGAGGGAAACCCCTACGAGCAGTACTTC. It specifies CASSSQMEGNPYEQYF.

This clone was seen a few times. This chain uses TRBV28 with TRBJ2-7; 8 bases are a match to TRBD2. Germline V gene data show CDR1 as MDHEN and CDR2 as SYDVKM. The CDR3 sequence is 14 residues long. V was pared by 5 bases and J by 3 bases, with 6 bases of the junction left unmatched. In DNA, the CDR3 is TGTGCCAGCAGTCCCCCGGGAGGGGGCTACGAGCAGTACTTC. This gives the protein CASSPPGGGYEQYF.

A few counts support this clone. The V gene is TRBV19, the J gene TRBJ1-5; 9 bases map to TRBD1. J gave up 9 bases and V 6 bases, and 12 bases lay outside the gene matches. Germline V CDR1 and CDR2: LNHDA, SQIVND (reference sequence). This CDR3 region has 15 residues. DNA for the CDR3: TGTGCCAGTAGAACCCCCGGGGACAGGGACTGGCCCCAGCATTTT. Translating gives CASRTPGDRDWPQHF.

The CDR3 loop is CASSLVGNVYNEQFF. CDR3 in DNA: TGTGCCAGCAGCTTAGTGGGGAATGTCTACAATGAGCAGTTCTTC. The V call is TRBV11-2, the J call TRBJ2-1; D is ambiguous. V dropped 1 base and J dropped 3 bases, with 10 bases sitting between them. Germline V gives CDR1 SGHAT, CDR2 FQNNGV. This CDR3 is built from 15 residues.